This T cell receptor beta chain came from a study of control samples from healthy donors and cancer patients. Repertoires were generated with immunoSEQ multiplex PCR, while TCRdb's copy carries only in-frame clones and drops some. Among roughly 160,000 clones listed, about 94% were seen once. The CDR3 is 15 residues long. V shed 9 bases, J shed 1 base, and the junction held 6 bases outside the gene matches. Germline V gene sequence: CDR1 LNHDA, CDR2 SQIVND (reference sequence). V gene TRBV19 combines with J gene TRBJ2-6, with 7 bases aligning to TRBD1. Sequenced input: PBMCs. The sequence was obtained from a man between 60 and 75 years old with colorectal cancer. CDR3 in amino acids: CASRQGGSGANVLTF. For the CDR3, the DNA is TGTGCCAGCAGACAGGGCGGGTCTGGGGCCAACGTCCTGACTTTC.